This T cell receptor beta chain was found in a study of blood T cell repertoires in COVID-19. On the study more broadly: Donors in the United States, Italy and Spain gave samples during acute or convalescent COVID-19. The analysed material was cDNA or gDNA that came from T cells, B-cell-depleted T cells, or PBMCs.

Per the original data handling: Researchers report that nucleated cell counts were estimated from reference gene primer amplification. Sequenced by immunoSEQ multiplex PCR; TCRdb stores in-frame clones only, minus some. For V, J and clone size, that table is used; D and trimming come from the DNA. The table lists around 230,000 clones, 75% to 85% of them singletons, with about 10% in the top ten. The CDR3 spans 15 residues. Germline CDR1 MNHEY, CDR2 SMNVEV (reference sequence). Germline trimming cut 3 bases from V and 4 bases from J; bases unmatched to any gene: 5. Grouping used clinical history reported by participants in a survey and questionnaire.

The source is a middle-aged man who had recovered from COVID-19. The chain joins TRBV27 to TRBJ2-3, with TRBD2 identical over 9 bases. The source material was PBMCs or T cells enriched from blood (not recorded which). The CDR3: CASSLYSGSPDTQYF. In nucleotides, the CDR3 is TGTGCCAGCAGTTTGTATAGCGGGAGCCCAGATACGCAGTATTTT.